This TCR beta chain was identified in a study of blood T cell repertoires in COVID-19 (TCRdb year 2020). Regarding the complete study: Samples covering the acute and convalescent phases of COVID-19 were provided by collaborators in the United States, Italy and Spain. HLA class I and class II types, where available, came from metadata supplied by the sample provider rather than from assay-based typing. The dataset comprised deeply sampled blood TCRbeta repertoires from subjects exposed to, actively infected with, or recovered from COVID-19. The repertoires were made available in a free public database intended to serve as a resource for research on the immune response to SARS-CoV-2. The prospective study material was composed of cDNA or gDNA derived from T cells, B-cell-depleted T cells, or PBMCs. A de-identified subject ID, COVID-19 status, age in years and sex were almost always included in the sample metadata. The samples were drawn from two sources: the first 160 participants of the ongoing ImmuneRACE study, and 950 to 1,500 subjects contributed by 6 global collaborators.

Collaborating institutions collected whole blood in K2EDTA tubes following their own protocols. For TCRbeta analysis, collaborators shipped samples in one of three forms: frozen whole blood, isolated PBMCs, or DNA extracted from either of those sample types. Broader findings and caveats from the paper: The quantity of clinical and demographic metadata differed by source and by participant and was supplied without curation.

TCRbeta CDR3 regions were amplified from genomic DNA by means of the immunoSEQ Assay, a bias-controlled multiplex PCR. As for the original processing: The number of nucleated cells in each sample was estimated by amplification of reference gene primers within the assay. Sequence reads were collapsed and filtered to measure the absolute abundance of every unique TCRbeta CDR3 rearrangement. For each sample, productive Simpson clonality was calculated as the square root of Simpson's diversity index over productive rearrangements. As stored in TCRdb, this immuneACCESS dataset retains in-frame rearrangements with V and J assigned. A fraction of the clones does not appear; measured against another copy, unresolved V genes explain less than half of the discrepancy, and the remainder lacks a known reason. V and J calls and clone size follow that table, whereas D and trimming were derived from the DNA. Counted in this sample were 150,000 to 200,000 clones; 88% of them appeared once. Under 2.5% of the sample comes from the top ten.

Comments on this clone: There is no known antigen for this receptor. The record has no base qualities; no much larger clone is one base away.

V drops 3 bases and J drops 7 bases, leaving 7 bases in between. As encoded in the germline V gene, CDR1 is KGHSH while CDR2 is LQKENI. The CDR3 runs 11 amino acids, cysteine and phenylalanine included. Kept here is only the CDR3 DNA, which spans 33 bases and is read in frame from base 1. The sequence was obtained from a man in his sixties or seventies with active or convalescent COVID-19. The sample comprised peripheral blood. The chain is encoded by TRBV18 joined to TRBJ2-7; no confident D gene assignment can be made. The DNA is TGTGCCAGCTCACCGGGCCAGGAGCAGTACTTC. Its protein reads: CASSPGQEQYF.